The 29 T cell receptor beta chains in this list originate from one sample, sequenced in a study of beta chain features in type 1 diabetes. The sequenced template was cDNA made from the entire isolated RNA. Here immunoSEQ multiplex PCR was the method, and the copy in TCRdb shows in-frame clones only, minus some. Among fewer than 200,000 clones, 7.5% to 10% were seen once, and the ten largest hold 0.5% to 0.65%. What was sequenced was central memory CD4+ T cells from blood. The receptors here all came from a man between 18 and 35 years old in good health.

The chain joins TRBV4-2 to TRBJ1-2; D is possibly TRBD1 (6 bases). The CDR3 covers 15 residues. V was shortened by 2 bases and J by 7 bases, with 17 bases between the two germline ends. Germline CDR1 LGHNA, CDR2 YNFKEQ. CDR3 DNA: TGTGCCAGCAGCCAACTGGGGGGGGGCGAGCTTGGCTACACCTTC. It yields the protein CASSQLGGGELGYTF.

The chain is built from TRBV4-3 and TRBJ2-1, with 9 positions matching TRBD1. V gave up 1 base and J gave up 10 bases; unmatched junction bases: 11. In germline, CDR1 is LGHNA, CDR2 YSLEER. The CDR3 runs to 16 residues. Written as DNA, the CDR3 is TGCGCCAGCAGCCAAGGGGCACAGGGGGCAGGTAGGGAGCAGTTCTTC. Translating gives CASSQGAQGAGREQFF.

The genes are TRBV5-4 and TRBJ2-3; 7 bases map to TRBD1. The CDR3 extends over 14 amino acids. Trimming at V came to 4 bases and at J to 4 bases, leaving 6 bases not matched to a gene. CDR1 and CDR2 from the germline V gene are SGHNT and YYREEE (reference sequence). CDR3 DNA sequence: TGTGCCAGCAGCCTCGACAGGGTAGCAGATACGCAGTATTTT. Its protein is CASSLDRVADTQYF.

This clone was counted at least ten times. This CDR3 is also generated by other DNA sequences in the sample. The V call is TRBV29-1, the J call TRBJ1-2; no clear D gene. Trimming pared 4 bases from V and 6 bases from J, leaving 9 bases between. This CDR3 contains 11 residues. Germline assignment: CDR1 SQVTM and CDR2 ANQGSEA. The CDR3 DNA follows: TGCAGCGTTGGCGGGGTGAATGGCTACACCTTC. Translating gives CSVGGVNGYTF. Using reference TRBV29-1 and TRBJ1-2 for the parts outside the CDR3, the full variable domain is SAVISQKPSRDICQRGTSLTIQCQVDSQVTMMFWYRQQPGQSLTLIATANQGSEATYESGFVIDKFPISRPNLTFSTLTVSNMSPEDSSIYLCSVGGVNGYTFGSGTRLTVV.

This rearrangement joins TRBV19 to TRBJ2-6; no firm D call. This CDR3 spans 19 amino acids. In germline, CDR1 is LNHDA, CDR2 SQIVND (reference sequence). With 1 base removed from V and 0 bases from J, the gap between germline ends came to 16 bases. CDR3 residues: CASSIVRVAIRSGANVLTF. The CDR3 coding sequence is TGTGCCAGTAGTATAGTCCGGGTTGCTATACGCTCTGGGGCCAACGTCCTGACTTTC.

V and J are TRBV4-1 and TRBJ2-7; 7 nucleotides match TRBD1. The CDR3 covers 15 residues. After removal of 0 bases from V and 2 bases from J, the junction contained 4 bases not matched to a gene. The germline gives CDR1 MGHRA, CDR2 YSYEKL. The CDR3 sequence is CASSQDGDSAYEQYF. CDR3 coding DNA: TGCGCCAGCAGCCAAGACGGGGACAGTGCCTACGAGCAGTACTTC.

This clone showed up many times. This chain connects TRBV30 to TRBJ1-1, with TRBD1 identical over 8 bases. From germline, CDR1 is GTSNPN and CDR2 SVGIG (reference sequence). This CDR3 has 12 residues. Trimming cost V 5 bases and J 3 bases; bases outside gene matches: 2. CDR3 region: CAWGTGYTEAFF. As DNA, the CDR3 is TGTGCCTGGGGGACAGGTTACACTGAAGCTTTCTTT.

This sequence joins TRBV25-1 and TRBJ2-7, with D tentatively TRBD1 (6 bases). Germline CDR1 and CDR2: MGHDK and SYGVNS. This CDR3 is built from 16 residues. The germline V and J ends were trimmed by 4 bases and 0 bases, with 16 bases remaining between them. CDR3 nucleotides: TGTGCCAGCAGTGCCACCACAGGACAGAGCTCCTACGAGCAGTACTTC. It yields the protein CASSATTGQSSYEQYF.

This clone was seen more than once but under ten times. The chain employs TRBV25-1 and TRBJ2-7; the D is unclear. V was pared by 6 bases and J by 3 bases, with 6 bases between. The CDR3 has 11 amino acids. Germline-derived CDR1 and CDR2 are MGHDK and SYGVNS. CDR3 nucleotide sequence: TGTGCCAGCAGACTCATCTACGAGCAGTACTTC. Residues: CASRLIYEQYF.

The rearrangement links TRBV11-3 to TRBJ1-1; TRBD1 might be the D (6 bases). The V end was cut by 2 bases, the J end by 11 bases, with 12 bases between. CDR1 SGHNT and CDR2 YENEEA come from the germline V gene. The CDR3 sequence is 12 residues long. The CDR3 here is CASSLSGGFAFF. In DNA form, the CDR3 reads TGTGCCAGCAGCTTATCTGGGGGCTTCGCTTTCTTT.

The sample holds a few counts of this clone. This chain links TRBV5-6 with TRBJ2-3; 10 nucleotides agree with TRBD2. Germline V gene sequence: CDR1 SGHDT, CDR2 YYEEEE. The CDR3 spans 15 residues. The V segment lost 0 bases and the J segment 5 bases; nucleotides outside the gene matches: 3. CDR3 sequence reads: CASSLVLAGVDTQYF. The CDR3 coding sequence is TGTGCCAGCAGCTTGGTCCTAGCGGGAGTAGATACGCAGTATTTT.

A few counts support this clone. The chain uses TRBV15 and TRBJ1-2; D is undetermined. The CDR3 totals 15 residues. V gave up 1 base and J gave up 5 bases, with 14 bases separating them. CDR1 is LNHNV, CDR2 YYDKDF, per germline (reference sequence). The DNA for the CDR3 is TGTGCCACCAGCAGAGCGGCAGCCGACAAATATGGCTACACCTTC. This encodes CATSRAAADKYGYTF.

The table lists this clone with a few counts. The chain carries TRBV28 and TRBJ1-5, with D maybe TRBD1 (6 bases). There are 14 residues in the CDR3. Trimming pared 9 bases from V and 7 bases from J, leaving 19 bases between. Looked up from germline, CDR1 is MDHEN and CDR2 is SYDVKM. In DNA form, the CDR3 reads TGTGCCAGTATATTCCCAGGGGTTAGCCAGCCCCAGCATTTT. Translating gives CASIFPGVSQPQHF. Together with reference TRBV28 and TRBJ1-5, the CDR3 gives the full variable domain: DVKVTQSSRYLVKRTGEKVFLECVQDMDHENMFWYRQDPGLGLRLIYFSYDVKMKEKGDIPEGYSVSREKKERFSLILESASTNQTSMYLCASIFPGVSQPQHFGDGTRLSIL.

This clone was counted only a few times. The chain links TRBV6-6 to TRBJ2-7, with D maybe TRBD2 (5 bases). The CDR3 contains 14 residues. V lost 5 bases and J lost 3, with 14 bases in between. CDR1 is MNHNY, CDR2 SVGAGI, per germline (reference sequence). CDR3 bases: TGTGCCAGCAGTGAGGGAAAAGCCCACTACGAGCAGTACTTC. Amino acid sequence: CASSEGKAHYEQYF.

This sequence joins TRBV30 and TRBJ1-6; 7 nucleotides agree with TRBD1. In germline, CDR1 is GTSNPN, CDR2 SVGIG (reference sequence). The CDR3 covers 14 residues. V lost 5 bases to trimming and J lost 5 bases; unmatched junction nucleotides: 6. CDR3 protein: CAWVRTGNNSPLHF. Written as DNA, the CDR3 is TGTGCCTGGGTCCGGACAGGAAATAATTCACCCCTCCACTTT.

This clone occurred a few times. The J gene is TRBJ1-1, the V gene TRBV7-2; perhaps TRBD1 as D (6 bases). Trimming cost V 5 bases and J 5 bases, with 18 bases left between them. The CDR3 runs 15 residues. Germline loops: CDR1 SGHTA, CDR2 FQGNSA. The CDR3 DNA reads TGTGCCAGCAGCCCTGAGACAGGACGTAGGACTGAAGCTTTCTTT. Translated, it gives CASSPETGRRTEAFF.

This rearrangement joins TRBV7-2 to TRBJ1-2; 8 bases align to TRBD1. V lost 0 bases to trimming and J lost 6 bases; unmatched junction nucleotides: 6. The CDR3 totals 15 residues. Germline V gives CDR1 SGHTA, CDR2 FQGNSA. CDR3 in DNA: TGTGCCAGCAGCTTAGCGGGGCAGGGGGCGGATGGCTACACCTTC. Encoded protein: CASSLAGQGADGYTF.

This clone has a handful of counts. J is TRBJ2-1 and V is TRBV18; TRBD2 might be the D (6 bases). Germline CDR1 is KGHSH and CDR2 is LQKENI. The V and J ends lost 2 bases and 3 bases respectively, with 14 bases between them. The CDR3 covers 16 residues. The CDR3 here is CASSPLYGGSYNEQFF. In nucleotides, the CDR3 is TGTGCCAGCTCACCATTGTACGGGGGTAGCTACAATGAGCAGTTCTTC.

This chain links TRBV29-1 with TRBJ1-4; perhaps TRBD1 as D (5 bases). Germline V lookup: CDR1 SQVTM, CDR2 ANQGSEA. V was clipped by 6 bases and J by 8 bases, with 10 bases between them. The CDR3 spans 11 residues. The CDR3 coding sequence is TGCAGCGTGGGGGAGGGGGAAAAACTGTTTTTT. Encoded protein: CSVGEGEKLFF.

The gene calls are TRBV7-3 and TRBJ2-2; TRBD2 aligns across 11 bases. Germline V gene data show CDR1 as SGHTA and CDR2 as FQGTGA. The CDR3 covers 16 residues. V shed 6 bases, J shed 6 bases, and the junction held 9 bases outside the gene matches. CDR3 sequence reads: CASSFSGRAVPGELFF. In nucleotides, the CDR3 is TGTGCCAGCAGTTTTAGCGGGAGGGCCGTTCCCGGGGAGCTGTTTTTT.

This clone was seen at least ten times. This chain links TRBV4-3 with TRBJ2-3; 9 bases are a match to TRBD1. Per the germline V gene, CDR1 is LGHNA and CDR2 is YSLEER. This CDR3 spans 14 amino acids. V shed 0 bases, J shed 9 bases, and the junction held 4 bases outside the gene matches. CDR3 sequence reads: CASSQDTGGDTQYF. The CDR3 bases are TGCGCCAGCAGCCAAGACACAGGGGGCGACACGCAGTATTTT.

The chain carries TRBV7-3 and TRBJ2-2; TRBD1 aligns across 7 bases. Germline V CDR1 and CDR2: SGHTA, FQGTGA. The CDR3 totals 14 residues. After removal of 5 bases from V and 1 base from J, the junction contained 1 base not matched to a gene. As DNA, the CDR3 is TGTGCCAGCAGCCGGACAGGGAACACCGGGGAGCTGTTTTTT. As protein: CASSRTGNTGELFF.

This clone was seen more than once but under ten times. In DNA, the CDR3 is TGTGCCACCAGCAGAGATGAGAATGAAAAACTGTTTTTT. Translated: CATSRDENEKLFF. The chain employs TRBV15 and TRBJ1-4, with D uncertain. CDR1 LNHNV and CDR2 YYDKDF come from the germline V gene (reference sequence). V gave up 0 bases and J gave up 5 bases, with 4 bases separating them. CDR3 length equals 13 residues.

The CDR3, as DNA: TGTGCCAGCAGCTTAGCTAGCGGGAGGGCTTACGAGCAGTACTTC. Encoded protein: CASSLASGRAYEQYF. V is TRBV7-2 and J is TRBJ2-5; 11 nucleotides match TRBD2. The DNA end lines up better with TRBJ2-7; the J call may be wrong. The CDR3 spans 15 residues. From germline, CDR1 is SGHTA and CDR2 FQGNSA.

The V and J genes are TRBV5-8 and TRBJ2-7, with 7 bases identical to TRBD1. V lost 2 bases and J lost 2; bases outside the gene matches: 13. Germline V gene data show CDR1 as SGHTS and CDR2 as YDEGEE. The CDR3 totals 17 residues. The CDR3, as DNA: TGTGCCAGCAGCTTATCTTTCGGGACAGTGAACGCCTACGAGCAGTACTTC. As protein: CASSLSFGTVNAYEQYF. Full variable domain (rest looked up from reference TRBV5-8 and TRBJ2-7): EAGVTQSPTHLIKTRGQQATLRCSPISGHTSVYWYQQALGLGLQFLLWYDEGEERNRGNFPPRFSGRQFPNYSSELNVNALELEDSALYLCASSLSFGTVNAYEQYFGPGTRLTVT.

The gene calls are TRBV4-3 and TRBJ2-2, with no clear D. This CDR3 comprises 15 residues. CDR1 and CDR2 (germline): LGHNA, YSLEER. V was pared by 3 bases and J by 0 bases, with 8 bases between. In nucleotides, the CDR3 is TGCGCCAGCAGCCAGGGCTCTACGAACACCGGGGAGCTGTTTTTT. It encodes CASSQGSTNTGELFF.

This clone has a handful of counts. This chain joins TRBV7-3 and TRBJ2-5; TRBD2 might be the D (5 bases). Germline V CDR1 and CDR2: SGHTA, FQGTGA. This CDR3 is 13 amino acids long. Trimming removed 5 bases at V and 5 bases at J, with 12 bases between. Written as DNA, the CDR3 is TGTGCCAGCAGCCTTGGACTGGACGAGACCCAGTACTTC. Amino acid sequence: CASSLGLDETQYF.

The chain links TRBV18 to TRBJ2-7; the match to TRBD1 covers 9 bases. The CDR3 covers 16 residues. The germline CDR1 and CDR2 sequences are KGHSH and LQKENI. With 2 bases clipped from V and 6 bases from J, the junction kept 11 bases outside the gene matches. Here the CDR3 reads CASSPYLSDRGVEQYF. The CDR3 nucleotides are TGTGCCAGCTCACCATATTTATCGGACAGGGGTGTCGAGCAGTACTTC.

This sequence joins TRBV9 and TRBJ2-5; D gene uncertain. The CDR3 totals 14 residues. Germline-derived CDR1 and CDR2 are SGDLS and YYNGEE. V was cut by 2 bases and J by 9 bases, with 17 bases left in between. CDR3 nucleotide sequence: TGTGCCAGCAGCGTTTCATATGATACCCGGGCCCAGTACTTC. Amino acids: CASSVSYDTRAQYF.